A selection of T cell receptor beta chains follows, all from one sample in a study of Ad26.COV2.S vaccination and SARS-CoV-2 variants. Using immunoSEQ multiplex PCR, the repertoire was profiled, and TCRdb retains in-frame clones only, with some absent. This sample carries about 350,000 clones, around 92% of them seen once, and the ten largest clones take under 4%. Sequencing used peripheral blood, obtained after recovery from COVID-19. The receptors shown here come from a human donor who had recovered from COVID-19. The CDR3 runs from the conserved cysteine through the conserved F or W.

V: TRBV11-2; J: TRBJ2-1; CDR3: CASSLTGRSYNEQFF
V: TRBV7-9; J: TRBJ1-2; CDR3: CASSSEHNYGYTF
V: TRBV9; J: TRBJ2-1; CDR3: CASSVVDDSYNEQFF
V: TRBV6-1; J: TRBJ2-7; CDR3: CASSEPGLPYEQYF
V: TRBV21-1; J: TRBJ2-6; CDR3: CASTGTGFNSGANVLTF
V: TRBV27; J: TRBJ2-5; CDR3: CASSSGPYQETQYF
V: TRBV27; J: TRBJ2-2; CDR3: CASSLTGVNTGELFF
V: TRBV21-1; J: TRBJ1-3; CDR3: CASSPRDRGNTIYF
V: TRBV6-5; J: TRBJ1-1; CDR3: CASTRTGGTEAFF
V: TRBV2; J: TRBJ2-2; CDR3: CASSRLAGGRGGELFF
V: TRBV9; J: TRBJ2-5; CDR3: CASSVGLQETQYF
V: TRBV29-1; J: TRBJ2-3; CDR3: CSAVAGTSGTDTQYF
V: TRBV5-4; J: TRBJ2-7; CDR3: CASSFPGQPFKQYF
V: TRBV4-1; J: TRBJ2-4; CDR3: CASSHPGQSSLAKNIQYF
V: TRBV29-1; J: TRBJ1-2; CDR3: CSVVEVDYGYTF
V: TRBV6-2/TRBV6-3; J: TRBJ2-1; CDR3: CASSQTSGTQPREQFF
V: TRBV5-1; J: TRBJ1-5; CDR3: CASSLAGTGNQPQHF
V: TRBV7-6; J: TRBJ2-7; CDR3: CASSLEGGSSYEQYF
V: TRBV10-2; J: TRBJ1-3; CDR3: CASSEHRSGNTIYF
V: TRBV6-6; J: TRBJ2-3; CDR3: CASQQPGTDTQYF
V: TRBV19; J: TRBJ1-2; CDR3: CASSRETGDNYGYTF
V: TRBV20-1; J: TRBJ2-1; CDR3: CSASITRKGEQFF
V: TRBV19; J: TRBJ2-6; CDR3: CASSRRLPSGANVLTF
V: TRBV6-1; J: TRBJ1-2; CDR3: CASSDPSRASYYGYTF
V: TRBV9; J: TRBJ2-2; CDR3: CASSVNAGTGQTNTGELFF
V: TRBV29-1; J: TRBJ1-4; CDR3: CSVPVGPANEKLFF
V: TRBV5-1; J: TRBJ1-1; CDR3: CASSGGMINSTEAFF
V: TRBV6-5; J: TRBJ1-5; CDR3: CASSYSGSTPQHF
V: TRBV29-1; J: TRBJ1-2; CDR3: CSVPGRPNYGYTF
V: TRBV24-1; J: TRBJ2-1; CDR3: CATSDFYSYNEQFF
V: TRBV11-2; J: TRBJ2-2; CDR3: CASSLDFTGELFF
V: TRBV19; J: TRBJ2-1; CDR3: CASSIELGPLSSYNEQFF
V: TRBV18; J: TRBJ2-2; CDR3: CASSPRAGHSGELFF
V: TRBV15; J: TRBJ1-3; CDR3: CATSRAASGNTIYF
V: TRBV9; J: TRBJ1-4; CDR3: CASSVQGGNEKLFF
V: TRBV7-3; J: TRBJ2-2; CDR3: CASSPGTARGELFF
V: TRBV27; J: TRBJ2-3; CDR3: CASSPGGFTDTQYF